Listed below are T cell receptor beta chains from one sample, sequenced in a study of radiotherapy plus CTLA-4 blockade in lung cancer. This table comes from immunoSEQ multiplex PCR, and its TCRdb copy is limited to in-frame clones, with some not included. In the table there are approximately 97,000 clones, roughly 80% of which are singletons. The sample consisted of peripheral blood, taken from a patient treated with radiotherapy plus ipilimumab. Every receptor here comes from a human donor with non-small cell lung cancer who had stable disease on radiotherapy plus ipilimumab. Each CDR3 is given with its conserved first and last residue. The order of the fields is D gene, CDR3 length, V gene, clone size, J gene, CDR3 protein, CDR3 DNA. The D gene is left open where the match is weak. Clone size is given for some rows only: seen once, a few or many times, or a class if the clone is expanded.

d_gene: TRBD2
len: 15
v_gene: TRBV11-2
abundance: -
j_gene: TRBJ2-1
CDR3aa: CASSSRTSGNNEQFF
CDR3nt: TGTGCCAGCAGCTCACGGACTAGCGGTAACAATGAGCAGTTCTTC

d_gene: TRBD1
len: 16
v_gene: TRBV28
abundance: -
j_gene: TRBJ2-7
CDR3aa: CASSLLRGQGSYEQYF
CDR3nt: TGTGCCAGCAGTTTATTGAGGGGACAGGGATCCTACGAGCAGTACTTC

d_gene: -
len: 16
v_gene: TRBV30
abundance: -
j_gene: TRBJ2-7
CDR3aa: CAWSVSGSRGSERQYF
CDR3nt: TGTGCCTGGAGTGTGTCAGGGTCCCGGGGATCGGAACGGCAGTACTTC

d_gene: -
len: 15
v_gene: TRBV5-1
abundance: -
j_gene: TRBJ1-1
CDR3aa: CASSLDPGGGTEAFF
CDR3nt: TGCGCCAGCAGCTTGGATCCGGGTGGGGGAACTGAAGCTTTCTTT

d_gene: -
len: 13
v_gene: TRBV5-1
abundance: -
j_gene: TRBJ1-1
CDR3aa: CASSVQGRTEAFF
CDR3nt: TGCGCCAGCAGCGTTCAGGGTCGCACTGAAGCTTTCTTT

d_gene: -
len: 13
v_gene: TRBV7-6
abundance: -
j_gene: TRBJ1-5
CDR3aa: CASSPQGNQPQHF
CDR3nt: TGTGCCAGCAGCCCCCAGGGTAATCAGCCCCAGCATTTT

d_gene: -
len: 15
v_gene: TRBV11-2
abundance: -
j_gene: TRBJ2-3
CDR3aa: CASSLRRGLTDTQYF
CDR3nt: TGTGCCAGCAGCTTAAGGCGGGGCCTCACAGATACGCAGTATTTT

d_gene: -
len: 15
v_gene: TRBV19
abundance: -
j_gene: TRBJ1-5
CDR3aa: CASRPQEVSNQPQHF
CDR3nt: TGTGCCAGTAGACCTCAGGAGGTGAGCAATCAGCCCCAGCATTTT

d_gene: TRBD1
len: 15
v_gene: TRBV27
abundance: few
j_gene: TRBJ2-2
CDR3aa: CASSSGTGVPGELFF
CDR3nt: TGTGCCAGCAGTTCCGGGACAGGGGTCCCCGGGGAGCTGTTTTTT

d_gene: -
len: 14
v_gene: TRBV9
abundance: -
j_gene: TRBJ1-6
CDR3aa: CASSTDSGFSPLHF
CDR3nt: TGTGCCAGCAGCACGGACAGCGGATTTTCACCCCTCCACTTT

d_gene: -
len: 14
v_gene: TRBV2
abundance: -
j_gene: TRBJ1-5
CDR3aa: CASSEVHRDQPQHF
CDR3nt: TGTGCCAGCAGTGAAGTCCACAGGGATCAGCCCCAGCATTTT

d_gene: -
len: 14
v_gene: TRBV6-1
abundance: once
j_gene: TRBJ2-1
CDR3aa: CASREPGPHNEQFF
CDR3nt: TGTGCCAGCAGGGAACCAGGGCCACACAATGAGCAGTTCTTC

d_gene: -
len: 15
v_gene: TRBV7-8
abundance: few
j_gene: TRBJ2-7
CDR3aa: CASSPRDTLGYEQYF
CDR3nt: TGTGCCAGCAGCCCCAGGGACACTCTAGGTTACGAGCAGTACTTC

d_gene: -
len: 14
v_gene: TRBV28
abundance: -
j_gene: TRBJ1-4
CDR3aa: CASIPGGGLEKLFF
CDR3nt: TGTGCCAGCATCCCGGGGGGGGGCTTAGAAAAACTGTTTTTT

d_gene: TRBD1
len: 14
v_gene: TRBV18
abundance: -
j_gene: TRBJ2-7
CDR3aa: CASSPLGQSYEQYF
CDR3nt: TGTGCCAGCTCACCACTGGGACAGAGTTACGAGCAGTACTTC

d_gene: -
len: 12
v_gene: TRBV28
abundance: -
j_gene: TRBJ2-5
CDR3aa: CASGSSLETQYF
CDR3nt: TGTGCCAGCGGAAGTAGTTTGGAGACCCAGTACTTC

d_gene: TRBD2
len: 15
v_gene: TRBV5-1
abundance: -
j_gene: TRBJ2-7
CDR3aa: CASSIRGGSDYEQYF
CDR3nt: TGCGCCAGCAGCATACGAGGCGGGAGCGACTACGAGCAGTACTTC

d_gene: TRBD1
len: 14
v_gene: TRBV6-6
abundance: -
j_gene: TRBJ1-2
CDR3aa: CASSPEGQGYGYTF
CDR3nt: TGTGCCAGCAGTCCTGAGGGACAGGGGTATGGCTACACCTTC

d_gene: -
len: 12
v_gene: TRBV27
abundance: -
j_gene: TRBJ1-2
CDR3aa: CASSFLNGGYTF
CDR3nt: TGTGCCAGCAGTTTCCTAAACGGTGGCTACACCTTC

d_gene: TRBD1
len: 13
v_gene: TRBV11-1
abundance: -
j_gene: TRBJ2-5
CDR3aa: CASTDRWEGTQYF
CDR3nt: TGTGCCAGCACGGACAGGTGGGAAGGGACCCAGTACTTC

d_gene: -
len: 16
v_gene: TRBV9
abundance: few
j_gene: TRBJ2-5
CDR3aa: CASSVEPRQAFETQYF
CDR3nt: TGTGCCAGCAGCGTAGAGCCCAGACAGGCCTTTGAGACCCAGTACTTC

d_gene: -
len: 14
v_gene: TRBV19
abundance: -
j_gene: TRBJ1-2
CDR3aa: CASSPIQGLAGYTF
CDR3nt: TGTGCCAGTAGTCCCATACAGGGACTGGCGGGCTACACCTTC

d_gene: -
len: 11
v_gene: TRBV20-1
abundance: once
j_gene: TRBJ2-1
CDR3aa: CSAQDYNEQFF
CDR3nt: TGCAGTGCCCAGGACTATAATGAGCAGTTCTTC

d_gene: -
len: 15
v_gene: TRBV7-3
abundance: -
j_gene: TRBJ2-7
CDR3aa: CASSLTQGETYEQYF
CDR3nt: TGTGCCAGCAGCTTAACCCAGGGTGAGACCTACGAGCAGTACTTC

d_gene: TRBD1
len: 14
v_gene: TRBV7-9
abundance: -
j_gene: TRBJ1-1
CDR3aa: CASSLGQGDTEAFF
CDR3nt: TGTGCCAGCAGCTTAGGTCAGGGGGACACTGAAGCTTTCTTT

d_gene: -
len: 14
v_gene: TRBV25-1
abundance: once
j_gene: TRBJ2-3
CDR3aa: CASSDDRSTDTQYF
CDR3nt: TGTGCCAGCAGTGACGACAGGAGCACAGATACGCAGTATTTT

d_gene: -
len: 14
v_gene: TRBV9
abundance: -
j_gene: TRBJ2-7
CDR3aa: CASSVGADSYEQYF
CDR3nt: TGTGCCAGCAGCGTAGGAGCGGACTCCTACGAGCAGTACTTC

d_gene: -
len: 15
v_gene: TRBV5-1
abundance: -
j_gene: TRBJ2-1
CDR3aa: CASSPRSMGYNEQFF
CDR3nt: TGCGCCAGCAGTCCAAGGTCTATGGGATACAATGAGCAGTTCTTC

d_gene: TRBD1
len: 15
v_gene: TRBV18
abundance: -
j_gene: TRBJ2-7
CDR3aa: CASSPGQGDLYEQYF
CDR3nt: TGTGCCAGCTCACCGGGACAGGGGGACCTCTACGAGCAGTACTTC

d_gene: TRBD1
len: 15
v_gene: TRBV5-1
abundance: -
j_gene: TRBJ1-2
CDR3aa: CASSPPGQGGYGYTF
CDR3nt: TGCGCCAGCAGCCCACCCGGACAGGGTGGGTATGGCTACACCTTC

d_gene: -
len: 18
v_gene: TRBV18
abundance: -
j_gene: TRBJ2-7
CDR3aa: CASSPPAGPQNLQYEQYF
CDR3nt: TGTGCCAGCTCACCACCGGCAGGGCCCCAAAATTTACAATACGAGCAGTACTTC

d_gene: -
len: 17
v_gene: TRBV5-1
abundance: -
j_gene: TRBJ2-1
CDR3aa: CASSLGIGASSYNEQFF
CDR3nt: TGCGCCAGCAGCTTGGGCATTGGGGCTAGCTCCTACAATGAGCAGTTCTTC

d_gene: TRBD1
len: 16
v_gene: TRBV29-1
abundance: -
j_gene: TRBJ2-1
CDR3aa: CSVAGLDRGRVNEQFF
CDR3nt: TGCAGCGTTGCCGGACTGGACAGGGGGAGGGTCAATGAGCAGTTCTTC

d_gene: -
len: 13
v_gene: TRBV28
abundance: -
j_gene: TRBJ1-2
CDR3aa: CASLPGGVRGYTF
CDR3nt: TGTGCCAGCCTACCGGGAGGGGTTCGGGGCTACACCTTC

d_gene: TRBD1
len: 14
v_gene: TRBV6-6
abundance: -
j_gene: TRBJ1-4
CDR3aa: CASSSDRTNEKLFF
CDR3nt: TGTGCCAGCAGTTCGGACAGGACGAATGAAAAACTGTTTTTT

d_gene: TRBD2
len: 15
v_gene: TRBV9
abundance: -
j_gene: TRBJ2-7
CDR3aa: CASSVSLADSYEQYF
CDR3nt: TGTGCCAGCAGCGTATCACTAGCGGACTCCTACGAGCAGTACTTC

d_gene: -
len: 18
v_gene: TRBV9
abundance: -
j_gene: TRBJ2-1
CDR3aa: CASSPISAPNPSYNEQFF
CDR3nt: TGTGCCAGCAGCCCGATATCCGCCCCTAACCCCTCCTACAATGAGCAGTTCTTC

d_gene: -
len: 12
v_gene: TRBV7-2
abundance: -
j_gene: TRBJ2-3
CDR3aa: CASSRRTDTQYF
CDR3nt: TGTGCCAGCAGCCGACGCACAGATACGCAGTATTTT

d_gene: TRBD2
len: 13
v_gene: TRBV5-1
abundance: -
j_gene: TRBJ2-2
CDR3aa: CASSLTSAGELFF
CDR3nt: TGCGCCAGCAGCTTAACTAGCGCCGGGGAGCTGTTTTTT

d_gene: -
len: 16
v_gene: TRBV15
abundance: -
j_gene: TRBJ2-2
CDR3aa: CATRQPGAGNTGELFF
CDR3nt: TGTGCCACCAGACAGCCCGGGGCCGGGAACACCGGGGAGCTGTTTTTT

d_gene: TRBD2
len: 16
v_gene: TRBV6-1
abundance: -
j_gene: TRBJ2-3
CDR3aa: CASSVVGGRSTDTQYF
CDR3nt: TGTGCCAGCAGTGTCGTTGGCGGGAGAAGCACAGATACGCAGTATTTT